This T cell receptor (beta chain) was found in a study of T cell responses to AZD1222 COVID-19 vaccine. A remark on this clone: Its target is not known.

The CDR3 contains 10 residues. Trimming left V 4 bases short and J 7 bases short, with 7 bases between. Germline V gene lookup returns CDR1 SQVTM and CDR2 ANQGSEA. Clones were read by immunoSEQ multiplex PCR, and TCRdb kept only the in-frame ones, dropping some. The table shows around 150,000 clones, with 84% occurring only once. Notes on the study in general: Two AZD1222 administrations were followed by greater Spike-specific TCR breadth and depth.

This sequence originates from an adult in good health. The chain has TRBV29-1 and TRBJ1-1; D remains ambiguous. The sample here was peripheral blood, taken on day 0 of AZD1222 vaccination. The CDR3 DNA follows: TGCAGCGTTGTGCAGGATGAAGCTTTCTTT. This codes for CSVVQDEAFF.